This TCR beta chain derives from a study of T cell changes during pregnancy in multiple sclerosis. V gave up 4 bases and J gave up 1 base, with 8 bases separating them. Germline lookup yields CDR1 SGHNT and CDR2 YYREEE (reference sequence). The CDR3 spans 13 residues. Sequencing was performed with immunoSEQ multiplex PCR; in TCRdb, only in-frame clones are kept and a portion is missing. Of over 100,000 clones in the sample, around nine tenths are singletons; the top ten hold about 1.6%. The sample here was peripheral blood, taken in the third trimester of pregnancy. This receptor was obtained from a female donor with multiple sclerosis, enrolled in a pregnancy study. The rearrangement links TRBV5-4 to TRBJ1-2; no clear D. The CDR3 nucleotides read TGTGCCAGCAGCGCGCCTCTTAACTATGGCTACACCTTC. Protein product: CASSAPLNYGYTF.